Presented here are 13 T cell receptor beta chains from one specimen sequenced in a study of T cell repertoires in cytomegalovirus infection. Their target antigens are unknown. Using its own MiXCR run on the reads, TCRdb lists one record per CDR3 protein. The repertoire consists of approximately 300,000 distinct CDR3 sequences, with about 27% occurring once and the leading ten covering roughly 20%. Here the sequenced sample was cultured PBMCs, taken from culture after CMV antigen stimulation. The receptors come from a human donor in good health (CMV status not recorded). Some clones in this sample may be carry-over from other donors' samples.

The rearrangement uses TRBV4-2 and TRBJ1-2, with TRBD1 identical over 10 bases. The CDR3 loop spans 14 amino acids. Trimming removed 0 bases from V and 9 bases from J; junction bases left unmatched: 4. Germline loops: CDR1 LGHNA, CDR2 YNFKEQ. In nucleotides, the CDR3 is TGTGCCAGCAGCCAAGAGCCGGGACAGGGGAGCTACACCTTC. Translated, it gives CASSQEPGQGSYTF.

This chain links TRBV19 with TRBJ1-5, with 7 nucleotides matching TRBD1. V shed 8 bases, J shed 7 bases, and the junction held 14 bases outside the gene matches. CDR1 is LNHDA, CDR2 SQIVND, per germline (reference sequence). This CDR3 contains 15 residues. The CDR3 sequence: CASHRGITGFQPQHF. The CDR3 DNA follows: TGTGCCAGTCACAGGGGCATAACAGGATTCCAGCCCCAGCATTTT.

This rearrangement joins TRBV6-1 to TRBJ2-3, with 9 positions matching TRBD2. Germline CDR1 reads MNHNS; CDR2 reads SASEGT. CDR3 length: 15 residues. Trimming removed 3 bases from V and 4 bases from J; junction bases left unmatched: 5. CDR3 in amino acids: CASSEVAGEADTQYF. Here the CDR3 DNA reads TGTGCCAGCAGTGAGGTAGCGGGAGAAGCAGATACGCAGTATTTT.

The rearrangement uses TRBV5-1 and TRBJ2-1; 9 bases map to TRBD1. This CDR3 is 15 amino acids long. Germline CDR1 and CDR2: SGHRS and YFSETQ. With V trimmed by 3 bases and J by 2 bases, 3 bases remained unmatched. CDR3 sequence (DNA): TGCGCCAGCAGCTGGACAGGGGACCCCTACAATGAGCAGTTCTTC. It yields the protein CASSWTGDPYNEQFF.

This rearrangement joins TRBV12-3 or TRBV12-4 to TRBJ1-3, with 7 bases matching TRBD1. J lost 5 bases, V lost 6 bases, and 4 bases had no gene match. This CDR3 has 13 residues. The CDR3 reads CASRGQPRNTIYF. In DNA, the CDR3 is TGTGCCAGCAGGGGACAGCCAAGAAACACCATATATTTT.

This clonotype was picked up many times. The J gene is TRBJ2-7, the V gene TRBV7-8; 9 bases are shared with TRBD1. Germline V CDR1 and CDR2: SGHVS, FQNEAQ. V lost 7 bases to trimming and J lost 5 bases; unmatched junction nucleotides: 6. The CDR3 runs to 13 residues. This chain's CDR3 is CASTGGTGNEQYF. DNA for the CDR3: TGTGCCAGCACCGGCGGGACAGGGAACGAGCAGTACTTC.

The chain has TRBV20-1 and TRBJ2-5; TRBD2 matches 7 bases. Germline CDR1 reads DFQATT; CDR2 reads SNEGSKA (reference sequence). CDR3 length equals 13 residues. In DNA form, the CDR3 reads TGCAGCGTTGACGGGAGGTCCCAAGAGACCCAGTACTTC. Its translation is CSVDGRSQETQYF.

The J gene is TRBJ1-5, the V gene TRBV19; no clear D. This CDR3 has 16 residues. The V gene lost 1 base and the J gene lost 0 bases, with 10 bases spanning the gap. Germline V gives CDR1 LNHDA, CDR2 SQIVND (reference sequence). CDR3 nucleotides: TGTGCCAGTAGTATAGTCACAGCATATAGCAATCAGCCCCAGCATTTT. This gives the protein CASSIVTAYSNQPQHF.

The chain couples TRBV4-1 to TRBJ1-2; D perhaps matches TRBD1 (5 bases). Between the trimmed V and J ends, which lost 3 bases and 4 bases, there was a span of 21 bases. This CDR3 comprises 17 residues. Germline V CDR1 and CDR2: MGHRA, YSYEKL. CDR3 loop: CASSHKPGEGSSYGYTF. The CDR3 bases are TGCGCCAGCAGCCACAAGCCTGGGGAGGGGTCGTCCTATGGCTACACCTTC.

This rearrangement joins TRBV12-3 or TRBV12-4 to TRBJ1-2; D gene ambiguous. This CDR3 is 12 amino acids long. Trimming took 3 bases from V and 5 from J, leaving 7 bases between them. The CDR3 coding sequence is TGTGCCAGCAGTTTTCAGGATTATGGCTACACCTTC. This encodes CASSFQDYGYTF.

This clonotype was found many times. The chain links TRBV19 to TRBJ1-5; D gene uncertain. The ends were cut back, 5 bases at V and 2 bases at J, with 16 bases in the middle. The CDR3 runs to 16 residues. Germline V gene lookup returns CDR1 LNHDA and CDR2 SQIVND (reference sequence). The CDR3 here is CASSPMTYSGNQPQHF. Here the CDR3 DNA reads TGTGCCAGTAGTCCGATGACCTACTCTGGCAATCAGCCCCAGCATTTT.

This chain uses TRBV7-2 with TRBJ2-3; TRBD1 agrees at 7 bases. The V segment lost 4 bases and the J segment 2 bases; nucleotides outside the gene matches: 6. The germline CDR1 and CDR2 sequences are SGHTA and FQGNSA. This CDR3 is built from 15 residues. The CDR3 region is CASSSYRGITDTQYF. DNA for the CDR3: TGTGCCAGCAGCTCATACAGGGGCATCACAGATACGCAGTATTTT.

This chain links TRBV27 with TRBJ1-2; D is ambiguous. Trimming shortened V by 0 bases and J by 5 bases, and 13 bases separated the two germline ends. The CDR3 runs 15 residues. Germline V gives CDR1 MNHEY, CDR2 SMNVEV (reference sequence). CDR3 sequence: CASSLSLGVEYGYTF. The DNA for the CDR3 is TGTGCCAGCAGTTTATCCCTGGGAGTCGAATATGGCTACACCTTC.